This T cell receptor (beta chain) was identified during a study of Graves' ophthalmopathy and Graves' hyperthyroidism. Study overall: Peripheral blood collection took place at initial diagnosis, before any treatment.

The CDR3 contains 17 residues. Germline V CDR1 and CDR2: MNHEY, SVGEGT. Trimming removed 3 bases at V and 0 bases at J, with 15 bases between. Researchers took RNA transcripts and amplified TCR beta CDR3 regions from them. After a first-round RT-PCR with HTBI primers, a second-round multiplex PCR was run. TCRdb re-called the multiplex PCR reads through MiXCR, storing one row per CDR3 protein. The table records approximately 410,000 distinct CDR3 sequences, roughly 14% of them present only once. This clonotype was detected many times. Antigen: not known. Study-wide results and limits: In separating ophthalmopathy from stable hyperthyroidism, a 13-signature model achieved 85% to 90% sensitivity and 81.08% specificity. The model reached 55% to 71% sensitivity and approximately 72% specificity for predicting ophthalmopathy progression.

The receptor comes from a young woman with stable Graves' hyperthyroidism. V gene TRBV6-2 or TRBV6-3 combines with J gene TRBJ1-5; perhaps TRBD1 as D (6 bases). The specimen sequenced was peripheral blood. The CDR3 region is CASSYPGHSYSNQPQHF. As DNA, the CDR3 is TGTGCCAGCAGTTATCCGGGACATTCCTATAGCAATCAGCCCCAGCATTTT.